The T cell receptor (beta chain) under discussion was sequenced for a study of molecular identifiers for immune sequencing clone quantification. Study background: Four of five RNA aliquots from approximately 22,000 or 94,000 naive CD8 T cells were sequenced.

Bulk TCR library preparation followed previously described methods with listed TCR primers. TCRdb re-called the PCR reads through MiXCR, storing one row per CDR3 protein. The sample yields about 330,000 distinct CDR3 sequences, roughly a quarter seen once. This clonotype was seen at least ten times. Sorted inputs of about 19,000 to 1,000,000 cells, with 10%, 30% or 50% RNA, yielded naive CD8 libraries. A CD8+CD4-CCR7+CD45RA+ gate was used to sort naive CD8 T cells. Material: naive CD8+ T cells from blood, with Jurkat cell RNA spiked in. As to subset: FACS-sorted CD8+CD4-CCR7+CD45RA+ naive T cells. The clonotype was recovered from a human donor in good health. Some libraries in this study had Jurkat cell RNA spiked in.

CDR3 coding DNA: TGTGCCAGCAGCTTGATGGCGGGAGGGGGTGAGCAGTTCTTC. Its protein is CASSLMAGGGEQFF. The chain employs TRBV7-9 and TRBJ2-1; 9 nucleotides line up with TRBD2. The CDR3 loop spans 14 amino acids. J gave up 9 bases and V 3 bases, and 6 bases lay outside the gene matches. From germline, CDR1 is SEHNR and CDR2 FQNEAQ (reference sequence).